These 28 T cell receptor beta chains were all obtained from the same sample, sequenced in a study of T cells in Graves' hyperthyroidism and ophthalmopathy. The TCR beta CDR3 regions underwent amplification using RNA transcripts as the source. The HTBI primer set drove a first-round RT-PCR of the TCR CDR3. TCRdb reprocessed the multiplex PCR reads via MiXCR and lists one record per CDR3 protein. The sample includes roughly 350,000 distinct CDR3 sequences, more than 14% of them seen just once. The sample was blood. The receptors come from a woman aged 25 to 39 with Graves' ophthalmopathy.

The CDR3 loop reads CASSPAVYEQYF. For the CDR3, the DNA is TGTGCCAGCAGCCCCGCTGTCTACGAGCAGTACTTC. V gene TRBV6-2 or TRBV6-3 combines with J gene TRBJ2-7, with D hard to call. The CDR3 is 12 residues long. Germline loops: CDR1 MNHEY, CDR2 SVGEGT. V lost 6 bases to trimming and J lost 3 bases, with 9 bases between them.

This chain connects TRBV28 to TRBJ1-4; tentatively, D is TRBD1 (6 bases). CDR1 is MDHEN and CDR2 is SYDVKM in the germline V gene. V was cut by 3 bases and J by 7 bases, with 12 bases left in between. This CDR3 has 14 residues. CDR3 protein: CASSFEGGGEKLFF. The DNA for the CDR3 is TGTGCCAGCAGTTTCGAAGGGGGTGGTGAAAAACTGTTTTTT.

Ten or more counts support this clonotype. The CDR3 sequence: CASSLIVSGMNTEAFF. The CDR3 DNA sequence: TGTGCCAGCAGTTTAATAGTATCGGGTATGAACACTGAAGCTTTCTTT. The V and J genes are TRBV12-3 or TRBV12-4 and TRBJ1-1, with D uncertain. The CDR3 runs to 16 residues. V was pared by 2 bases and J by 0 bases, with 13 bases between.

This clonotype has just a few counts. The V and J genes are TRBV2 and TRBJ1-6, with D hard to call. The V gene lost 3 bases and the J gene lost 8 bases, with 14 bases spanning the gap. Germline CDR1 reads SNHLY; CDR2 reads FYNNEI. This CDR3 region has 15 residues. The CDR3 DNA follows: TGTGCCAGCAGTGAGTCTGGGCCCGGGGATTCACCCCTCCACTTT. Translated, it gives CASSESGPGDSPLHF.

This clonotype was recorded many times. V usage is TRBV29-1 and J usage is TRBJ2-1; D is possibly TRBD1 or TRBD2 (5 bases each). V gave up 7 bases and J gave up 4 bases, with 14 bases separating them. The CDR3 totals 13 residues. The germline V gene has CDR1 SQVTM and CDR2 ANQGSEA. The CDR3: CSASGTLYNEQFF. Here the CDR3 DNA reads TGCAGCGCATCCGGGACGTTATACAATGAGCAGTTCTTC.

This clonotype came up many times. V and J are TRBV10-2 and TRBJ1-6; D is uncertain. The germline V gene has CDR1 WSHSY and CDR2 SAAADI. The V end was cut by 2 bases, the J end by 10 bases, with 18 bases between. There are 16 residues in the CDR3. CDR3 loop: CASSERPGRAESPLHF. CDR3 in DNA: TGCGCCAGCAGTGAGCGTCCCGGTCGGGCAGAATCACCCCTCCACTTT.

This clonotype was observed at least ten times. The rearrangement uses TRBV2 and TRBJ1-5; no firm D call. The CDR3 sequence is 12 residues long. Trimming pared 3 bases from V and 7 bases from J, leaving 7 bases between. Germline V gene lookup returns CDR1 SNHLY and CDR2 FYNNEI. CDR3 coding DNA: TGTGCCAGCAGTGAGGGGTTACAGCCCCAGCATTTT. As protein: CASSEGLQPQHF.

This clonotype was counted a few times. Since a much larger clone is just one base distant, this may be a read error. The chain is built from TRBV7-2 and TRBJ2-5; unclear D gene. Germline assignment: CDR1 SGHTA and CDR2 FQGNSA. This CDR3 contains 14 residues. CDR3 protein: CASSLVLTGSGKDF. CDR3 coding DNA: TGTGCCAGCAGCTTAGTCCTGACGGGTTCTGGCAAAGACTTC.

Concerning this clonotype itself: An end of the junction does not agree with germline; a read error may underlie this. This chain connects TRBV20-1 to TRBJ1-2; D is undetermined. Germline V gene sequence: CDR1 DFQATT, CDR2 SNEGSKA (reference sequence). The length of the CDR3 is 11 residues. This chain's CDR3 is CSARGQGGYIF. The CDR3 bases are TGCAGTGCTAGGGGTCAAGGTGGCTACATCTTC.

This clonotype was found many times. V is TRBV3-1 and J is TRBJ2-7, with 9 bases lining up with TRBD2. J was trimmed by 6 bases and V by 1 base; bases with no gene match: 4. Germline V gene lookup returns CDR1 LGHDT and CDR2 YNNKEL (reference sequence). The CDR3 covers 14 residues. The DNA for the CDR3 is TGTGCCAGCAGCCAAGTAGCGGGGGTGGGCGAGCAGTACTTC. This gives the protein CASSQVAGVGEQYF.

This clonotype was counted many times. The chain links TRBV3-1 to TRBJ2-5; D is perhaps TRBD2 (5 bases). Trimming shortened V by 4 bases and J by 4 bases, and 13 bases separated the two germline ends. The CDR3 runs 14 residues. CDR1 is LGHDT and CDR2 is YNNKEL in the germline V gene (reference sequence). CDR3 in DNA: TGTGCCAGCAGCCCAATGCTAGGAGGAGAGACCCAGTACTTC. The encoded protein is CASSPMLGGETQYF.

This clonotype was seen repeatedly, ten times or more. The V gene is TRBV13, the J gene TRBJ1-4; D is undetermined. Deletions cut 1 base from V and 5 bases from J, with 11 bases between. The germline CDR1 and CDR2 sequences are PRHDT and FYEKMQ (reference sequence). The CDR3 contains 15 residues. CDR3 sequence (DNA): TGTGCCAGCAGCTTAGAGAAGGGAACCAATGAAAAACTGTTTTTT. Amino acid sequence: CASSLEKGTNEKLFF.

This clonotype was seen at least ten times. The V gene is TRBV3-1, the J gene TRBJ2-5; no clear D. Germline CDR1 is LGHDT and CDR2 is YNNKEL (reference sequence). The CDR3 is 12 residues long. V was shortened by 0 bases and J by 6 bases, with 5 bases between the two germline ends. DNA of the CDR3: TGTGCCAGCAGCCAAGATGTGAAGACCCAGTACTTC. This codes for CASSQDVKTQYF.

V gene TRBV6-7 combines with J gene TRBJ1-5; TRBD1 is a possible D gene (5 bases). TRBV6-7 has ORF status, its function being uncertain. The CDR3 runs to 17 residues. The V gene lost 6 bases and the J gene lost 0 bases, with 18 bases spanning the gap. CDR3 in amino acids: CASRAGHVLNSNQPQHF. In DNA, the CDR3 is TGTGCCAGCAGGGCTGGACATGTCCTAAATAGCAATCAGCCCCAGCATTTT.

This clonotype came up a few times. The rearrangement joins TRBV7-2 to TRBJ2-2; D gene unclear. Trimming took off 1 base at V and 6 bases at J, with 9 bases between the two ends. Looked up from germline, CDR1 is SGHTA and CDR2 is FQGNSA. The CDR3 totals 14 residues. Here the CDR3 DNA reads TGTGCCAGCAGCTTAGAATCAGTGGCCGGGGAGCTGTTTTTT. As protein: CASSLESVAGELFF.

Ten or more counts support this clonotype. This chain joins TRBV3-1 and TRBJ2-1; D is ambiguous. CDR3 length equals 14 residues. Germline CDR1 reads LGHDT; CDR2 reads YNNKEL (reference sequence). V dropped 0 bases and J dropped 10 bases, with 13 bases sitting between them. CDR3 in DNA: TGTGCCAGCAGCCAAGAACTTGGCCGAAAAGAGCAGTTCTTC. Translating it yields CASSQELGRKEQFF.

As regards this clonotype: A much larger clone lies a single base off, so this may be a read error. No conserved phenylalanine or tryptophan ends this CDR3, so it is likely a read error. The gene calls are TRBV12-3 or TRBV12-4 and TRBJ1-2; D call uncertain. The germline V and J ends were trimmed by 3 bases and 3 bases, with 8 bases remaining between them. The CDR3 totals 13 residues. CDR3 region: CASSFVPYYGYTL. Written as DNA, the CDR3 is TGTGCCAGCAGTTTTGTCCCGTACTATGGCTACACCCTC.

This clonotype appeared many times. This chain links TRBV3-1 with TRBJ1-2; D is unclear. The CDR3 length is 15 residues. Between the trimmed V and J ends, which lost 1 base and 2 bases, there was a span of 11 bases. Germline V gene sequence: CDR1 LGHDT, CDR2 YNNKEL (reference sequence). CDR3 sequence reads: CASSQVSASNYGYTF. The CDR3 nucleotides read TGTGCCAGCAGCCAAGTTTCCGCCAGCAACTATGGCTACACCTTC.

This rearrangement joins TRBV7-9 to TRBJ1-1; a weak D match, TRBD1 (6 bases). The CDR3 covers 14 residues. Germline-derived CDR1 and CDR2 are SEHNR and FQNEAQ (reference sequence). With 3 bases removed from V and 1 base from J, the gap between germline ends came to 9 bases. The DNA for the CDR3 is TGTGCCAGCAGCTTCGAGGACAGGAACACTGAAGCTTTCTTT. Its translation is CASSFEDRNTEAFF.

This clonotype was recorded many times. The chain couples TRBV30 to TRBJ2-7; 7 nucleotides match TRBD1. This CDR3 has 13 residues. Trimming cost V 2 bases and J 5 bases; bases outside gene matches: 6. The germline V gene has CDR1 GTSNPN and CDR2 SVGIG (reference sequence). The CDR3 nucleotides read TGTGCCTGGAGTCGACAGGGTGAAGACGAGCAGTACTTC. Translated, it gives CAWSRQGEDEQYF. Combining the CDR3 with reference TRBV30 and TRBJ2-7 gives the whole variable domain SQTIHQWPATLVQPVGSPLSLECTVEGTSNPNLYWYRQAAGRGLQLLFYSVGIGQISSEVPQNLSASRPQDRQFILSSKKLLLSDSGFYLCAWSRQGEDEQYFGPGTRLTVT.

This chain links TRBV6-2 or TRBV6-3 with TRBJ1-5; 7 positions match TRBD1. V was pared by 6 bases and J by 7 bases, with 9 bases of the junction left unmatched. This CDR3 has 14 amino acids. CDR1 is MNHEY, CDR2 SVGEGT, per germline. The DNA of the CDR3 is TGTGCCAGCAGCCAAAGACAGGGTGGCCAGCCCCAGCATTTT. Its translation: CASSQRQGGQPQHF.

This rearrangement joins TRBV20-1 to TRBJ2-1; D might be TRBD1 (6 bases). Germline V gives CDR1 DFQATT, CDR2 SNEGSKA (reference sequence). This CDR3 is built from 14 residues. Trimming removed 2 bases at V and 6 bases at J, with 14 bases between. CDR3 nucleotide sequence: TGCAGTGCTAGATTACAGGGCGGTTTCAATGAGCAGTTCTTC. It translates to CSARLQGGFNEQFF.

The V call is TRBV11-1, the J call TRBJ1-6; 8 bases match TRBD1. V shed 3 bases and J 8 bases; nucleotides not matched to a gene: 6. Germline CDR1 reads SGHAT; CDR2 reads FQDESV (reference sequence). The CDR3 has 15 amino acids. The CDR3 sequence is CASSFTGGSDSPLHF. Written as DNA, the CDR3 is TGTGCCAGCAGCTTTACAGGGGGTTCCGATTCACCCCTCCACTTT.

V usage is TRBV11-3 and J usage is TRBJ2-6; D possibly corresponds to TRBD1 (6 bases). CDR1 and CDR2 from the germline V gene are SGHNT and YENEEA. The CDR3 loop spans 15 amino acids. V gave up 5 bases and J gave up 0 bases, with 8 bases separating them. CDR3 protein: CASSTRGSGANVLTF. CDR3 DNA: TGTGCCAGCAGCACCAGGGGCTCTGGGGCCAACGTCCTGACTTTC.

Only a few counts were recorded for this clonotype. The V call is TRBV20-1, the J call TRBJ2-5; TRBD1 aligns across 9 bases. Per germline, CDR1 DFQATT and CDR2 SNEGSKA (reference sequence). V lost 3 bases and J lost 5; bases outside the gene matches: 7. This CDR3 has 14 amino acids. The CDR3 nucleotides are TGCAGTGCTAGTATCCCGGGACAGGGTGAGACCCAGTACTTC. Amino acid sequence: CSASIPGQGETQYF.

This clonotype was seen ten or more times. The chain employs TRBV30 and TRBJ1-2; 7 positions match TRBD1. The V and J ends lost 3 bases and 4 bases, in that order; junction bases with no gene match: 11. Per the germline V gene, CDR1 is GTSNPN and CDR2 is SVGIG (reference sequence). The CDR3 is 15 residues long. In DNA form, the CDR3 reads TGTGCCTGGAGCCTTAAGGGGGCGCGGGGCTATGGCTACACCTTC. Translation gives CAWSLKGARGYGYTF. Using reference TRBV30 and TRBJ1-2 for the parts outside the CDR3, the full variable domain is SQTIHQWPATLVQPVGSPLSLECTVEGTSNPNLYWYRQAAGRGLQLLFYSVGIGQISSEVPQNLSASRPQDRQFILSSKKLLLSDSGFYLCAWSLKGARGYGYTFGSGTRLTVV.

This clonotype showed up just a few times. V gene TRBV5-1 combines with J gene TRBJ2-7; maybe TRBD2 (6 bases). CDR1 and CDR2 from the germline V gene are SGHRS and YFSETQ. Trimming removed 5 bases at V and 0 bases at J, with 9 bases between. The CDR3 is 13 residues long. The CDR3 reads CASRLGLSYEQYF. The CDR3 nucleotides are TGCGCCAGCAGACTGGGACTCTCCTACGAGCAGTACTTC.

This clonotype came up many times. This chain links TRBV28 with TRBJ2-7; possibly TRBD1 for D (6 bases). Germline V CDR1 and CDR2: MDHEN, SYDVKM. The CDR3 sequence is 13 residues long. V was clipped by 3 bases and J by 2 bases, with 8 bases between them. CDR3 nucleotide sequence: TGTGCCAGCAGTTTGGACAGTCCCTACGAGCAGTACTTC. Translation: CASSLDSPYEQYF. The full variable domain, in which reference TRBV28 and TRBJ2-7 provide the parts outside the CDR3, is DVKVTQSSRYLVKRTGEKVFLECVQDMDHENMFWYRQDPGLGLRLIYFSYDVKMKEKGDIPEGYSVSREKKERFSLILESASTNQTSMYLCASSLDSPYEQYFGPGTRLTVT.